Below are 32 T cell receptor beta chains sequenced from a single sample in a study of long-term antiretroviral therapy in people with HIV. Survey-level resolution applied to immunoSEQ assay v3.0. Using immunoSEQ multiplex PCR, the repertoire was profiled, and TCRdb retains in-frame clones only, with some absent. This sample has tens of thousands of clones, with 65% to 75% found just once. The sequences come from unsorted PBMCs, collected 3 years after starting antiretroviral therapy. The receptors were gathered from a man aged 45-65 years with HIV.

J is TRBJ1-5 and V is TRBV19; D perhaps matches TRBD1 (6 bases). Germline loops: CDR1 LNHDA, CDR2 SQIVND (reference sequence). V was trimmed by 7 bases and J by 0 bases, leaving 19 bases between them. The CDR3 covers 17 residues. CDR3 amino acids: CASTRGTRTSSNQPQHF. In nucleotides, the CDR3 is TGTGCCAGTACCCGGGGGACACGTACTTCTAGCAATCAGCCCCAGCATTTT.

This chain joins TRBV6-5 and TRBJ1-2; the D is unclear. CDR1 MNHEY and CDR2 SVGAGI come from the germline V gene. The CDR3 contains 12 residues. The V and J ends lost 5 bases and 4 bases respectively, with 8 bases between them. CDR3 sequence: CASSPGSYGYTF. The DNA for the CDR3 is TGTGCCAGCAGTCCGGGATCCTATGGCTACACCTTC.

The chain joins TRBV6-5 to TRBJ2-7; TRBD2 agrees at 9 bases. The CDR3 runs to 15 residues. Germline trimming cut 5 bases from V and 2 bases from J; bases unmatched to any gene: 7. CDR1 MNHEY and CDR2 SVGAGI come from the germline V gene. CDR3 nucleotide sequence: TGTGCCAGCAGTCCCGGTAGCGGGGGCACCTACGAGCAGTACTTC. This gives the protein CASSPGSGGTYEQYF.

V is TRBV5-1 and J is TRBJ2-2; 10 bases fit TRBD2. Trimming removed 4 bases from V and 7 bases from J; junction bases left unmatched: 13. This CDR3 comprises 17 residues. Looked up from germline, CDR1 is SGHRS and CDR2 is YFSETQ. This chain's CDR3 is CASSLSALAGAGGELFF. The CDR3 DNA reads TGCGCCAGCAGCCTCTCGGCTCTAGCGGGAGCCGGCGGGGAGCTGTTTTTT.

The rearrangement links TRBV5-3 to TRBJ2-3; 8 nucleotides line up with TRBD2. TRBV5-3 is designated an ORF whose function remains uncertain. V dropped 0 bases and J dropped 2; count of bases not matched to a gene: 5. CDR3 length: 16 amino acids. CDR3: CARSLGSGGLTDTQYF. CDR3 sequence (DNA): TGTGCCAGAAGCTTGGGGAGCGGGGGCCTCACAGATACGCAGTATTTT.

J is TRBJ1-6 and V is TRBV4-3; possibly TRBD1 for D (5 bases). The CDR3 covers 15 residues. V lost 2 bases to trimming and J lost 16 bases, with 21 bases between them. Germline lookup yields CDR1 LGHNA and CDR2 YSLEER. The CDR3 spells CASSQFQGTVGLLHF. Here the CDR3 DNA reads TGCGCCAGCAGCCAATTTCAAGGGACGGTGGGCCTGCTCCACTTT.

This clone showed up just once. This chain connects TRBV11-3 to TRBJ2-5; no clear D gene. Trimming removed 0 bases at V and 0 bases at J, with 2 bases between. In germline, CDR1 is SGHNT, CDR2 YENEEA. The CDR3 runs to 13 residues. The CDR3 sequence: CASSLEYQETQYF. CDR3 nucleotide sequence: TGTGCCAGCAGCTTAGAGTACCAAGAGACCCAGTACTTC.

The CDR3 sequence is CASSFTGPEQYF. The CDR3, as DNA: TGTGCCAGCAGCTTCACAGGTCCCGAGCAGTACTTC. The chain joins TRBV5-5 to TRBJ2-7; D perhaps matches TRBD1 (5 bases). This CDR3 comprises 12 residues. Germline CDR1 SGHKS, CDR2 YYEKEE (reference sequence). The V end was cut by 2 bases, the J end by 6 bases, with 9 bases between. Full variable domain (rest looked up from reference TRBV5-5 and TRBJ2-7): DAGVTQSPTHLIKTRGQQVTLRCSPISGHKSVSWYQQVLGQGPQFIFQYYEKEERGRGNFPDRFSARQFPNYSSELNVNALLLGDSALYLCASSFTGPEQYFGPGTRLTVT.

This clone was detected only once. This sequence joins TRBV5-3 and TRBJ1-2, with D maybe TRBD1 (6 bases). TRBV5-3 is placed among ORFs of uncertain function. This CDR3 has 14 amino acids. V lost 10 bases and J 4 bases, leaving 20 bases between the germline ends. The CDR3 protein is CAQGVPQGSYGYTF. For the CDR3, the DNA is TGTGCCCAGGGAGTACCTCAGGGGAGCTATGGCTACACCTTC.

The CDR3 DNA reads as TGTGCCAGCAGCTTATTCGGTGGGGGGCAAGAGACCCAGTACTTC. Translating it yields CASSLFGGGQETQYF. The chain joins TRBV7-9 to TRBJ2-5; tentative D call: TRBD2 (6 bases). V was trimmed by 2 bases and J by 2 bases, leaving 12 bases between them. Germline V gene data show CDR1 as SEHNR and CDR2 as FQNEAQ (reference sequence). CDR3 length equals 15 residues.

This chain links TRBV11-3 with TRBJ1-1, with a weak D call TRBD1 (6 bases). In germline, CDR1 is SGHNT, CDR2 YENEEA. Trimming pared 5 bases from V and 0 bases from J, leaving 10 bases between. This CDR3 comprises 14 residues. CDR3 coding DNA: TGTGCCAGCAGCCTGGGACACATGAACACTGAAGCTTTCTTT. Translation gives CASSLGHMNTEAFF. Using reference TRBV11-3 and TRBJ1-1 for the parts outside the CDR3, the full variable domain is EAGVVQSPRYKIIEKKQPVAFWCNPISGHNTLYWYLQNLGQGPELLIRYENEEAVDDSQLPKDRFSAERLKGVDSTLKIQPAELGDSAVYLCASSLGHMNTEAFFGQGTRLTVV.

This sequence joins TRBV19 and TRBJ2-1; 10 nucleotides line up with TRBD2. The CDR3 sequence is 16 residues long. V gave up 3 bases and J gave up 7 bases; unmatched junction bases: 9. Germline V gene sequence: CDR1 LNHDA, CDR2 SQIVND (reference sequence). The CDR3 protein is CASSILAGGLRNEQFF. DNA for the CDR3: TGTGCCAGTAGTATCTTAGCGGGGGGCTTGAGGAATGAGCAGTTCTTC.

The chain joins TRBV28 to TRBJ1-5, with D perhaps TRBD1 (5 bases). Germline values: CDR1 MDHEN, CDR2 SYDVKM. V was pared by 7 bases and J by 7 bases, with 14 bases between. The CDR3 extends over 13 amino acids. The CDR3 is CASTEGPRQPQHF. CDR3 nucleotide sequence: TGTGCCAGCACCGAGGGGCCCCGACAGCCCCAGCATTTT.

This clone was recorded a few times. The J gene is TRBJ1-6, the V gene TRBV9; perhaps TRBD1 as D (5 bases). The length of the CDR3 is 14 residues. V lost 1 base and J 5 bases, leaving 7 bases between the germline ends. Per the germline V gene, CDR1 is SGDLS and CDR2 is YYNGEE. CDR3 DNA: TGTGCCAGCAGCGTAAGCAGGGATAATTCACCCCTCCACTTT. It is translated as CASSVSRDNSPLHF.

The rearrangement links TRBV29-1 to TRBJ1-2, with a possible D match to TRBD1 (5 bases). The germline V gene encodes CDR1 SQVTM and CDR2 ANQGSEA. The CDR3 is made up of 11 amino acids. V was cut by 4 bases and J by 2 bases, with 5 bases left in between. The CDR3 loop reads CSVGQNYGYTF. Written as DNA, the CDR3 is TGCAGCGTTGGACAGAACTATGGCTACACCTTC.

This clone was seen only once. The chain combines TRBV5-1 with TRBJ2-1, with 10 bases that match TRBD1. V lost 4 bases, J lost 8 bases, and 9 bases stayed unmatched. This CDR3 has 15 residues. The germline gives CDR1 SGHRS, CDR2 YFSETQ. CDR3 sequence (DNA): TGCGCCAGCAGCCGAGGGACAGGGGCGGTCGATGAGCAGTTCTTC. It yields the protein CASSRGTGAVDEQFF.

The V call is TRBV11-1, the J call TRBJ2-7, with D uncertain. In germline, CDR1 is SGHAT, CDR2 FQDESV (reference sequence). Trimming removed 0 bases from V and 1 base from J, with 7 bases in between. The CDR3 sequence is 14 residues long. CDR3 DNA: TGTGCCAGCAGCTTAGCCGGTTCGTCCTACGAGCAGTACTTC. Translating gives CASSLAGSSYEQYF.

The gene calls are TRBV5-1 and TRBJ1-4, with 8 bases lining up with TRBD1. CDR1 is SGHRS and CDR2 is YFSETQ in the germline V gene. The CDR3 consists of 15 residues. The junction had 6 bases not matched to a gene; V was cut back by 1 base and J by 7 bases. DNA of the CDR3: TGCGCCAGCAGCTTGAACCAGGGGGCAGGTGAAAAACTGTTTTTT. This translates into CASSLNQGAGEKLFF.

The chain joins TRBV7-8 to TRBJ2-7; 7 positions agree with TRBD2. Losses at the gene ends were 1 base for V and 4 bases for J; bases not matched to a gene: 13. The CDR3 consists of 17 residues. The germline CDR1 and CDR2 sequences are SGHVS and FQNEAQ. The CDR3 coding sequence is TGTGCCAGCAGCTTAGGGTTAGGTGGGCGGGAGCGGTACGAGCAGTACTTC. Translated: CASSLGLGGRERYEQYF.

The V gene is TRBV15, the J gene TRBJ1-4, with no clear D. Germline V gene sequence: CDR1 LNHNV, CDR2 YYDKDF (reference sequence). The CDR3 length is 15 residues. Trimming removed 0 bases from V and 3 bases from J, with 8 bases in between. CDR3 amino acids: CATSRDLQSNEKLFF. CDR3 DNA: TGTGCCACCAGCAGAGATCTACAGTCTAATGAAAAACTGTTTTTT. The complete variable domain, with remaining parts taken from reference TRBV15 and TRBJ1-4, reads DAMVIQNPRYQVTQFGKPVTLSCSQTLNHNVMYWYQQKSSQAPKLLFHYYDKDFNNEADTPDNFQSRRPNTSFCFLDIRSPGLGDTAMYLCATSRDLQSNEKLFFGSGTQLSVL.

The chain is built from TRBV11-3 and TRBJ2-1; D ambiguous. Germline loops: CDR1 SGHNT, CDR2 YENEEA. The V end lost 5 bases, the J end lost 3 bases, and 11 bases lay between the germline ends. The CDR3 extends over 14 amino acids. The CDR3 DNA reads TGTGCCAGCAGCCTGGTTGGGGACTACAATGAGCAGTTCTTC. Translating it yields CASSLVGDYNEQFF.

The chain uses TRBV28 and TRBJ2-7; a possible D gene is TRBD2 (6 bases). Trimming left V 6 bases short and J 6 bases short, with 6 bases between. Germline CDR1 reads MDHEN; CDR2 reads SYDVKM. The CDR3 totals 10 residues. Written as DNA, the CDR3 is TGTGCCAGCAGCGGGAGCGAGCAGTACTTC. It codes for CASSGSEQYF.

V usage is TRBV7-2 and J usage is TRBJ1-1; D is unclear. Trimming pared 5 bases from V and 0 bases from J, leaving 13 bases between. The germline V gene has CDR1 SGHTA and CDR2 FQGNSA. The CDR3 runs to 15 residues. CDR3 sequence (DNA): TGTGCCAGCAGCGTAGACCGGGCTTTGAACACTGAAGCTTTCTTT. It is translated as CASSVDRALNTEAFF.

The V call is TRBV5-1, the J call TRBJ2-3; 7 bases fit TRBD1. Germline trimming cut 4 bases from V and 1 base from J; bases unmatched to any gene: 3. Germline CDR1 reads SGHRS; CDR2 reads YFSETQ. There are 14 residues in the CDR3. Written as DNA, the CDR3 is TGCGCCAGCAGCCCCGACAGGGGCACAGATACGCAGTATTTT. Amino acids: CASSPDRGTDTQYF. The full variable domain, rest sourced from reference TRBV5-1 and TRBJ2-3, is KAGVTQTPRYLIKTRGQQVTLSCSPISGHRSVSWYQQTPGQGLQFLFEYFSETQRNKGNFPGRFSGRQFSNSRSEMNVSTLELGDSALYLCASSPDRGTDTQYFGPGTRLTVL.

The CDR3 is CASSPSTGTGPGELFF. DNA for the CDR3: TGTGCCAGCAGCCCTTCGACAGGGACAGGACCCGGGGAGCTGTTTTTT. V is TRBV7-2 and J is TRBJ2-2; TRBD1 agrees at 8 bases. CDR1 is SGHTA and CDR2 is FQGNSA in the germline V gene. The CDR3 covers 16 residues. V lost 5 bases, J lost 6 bases, and 11 bases stayed unmatched.

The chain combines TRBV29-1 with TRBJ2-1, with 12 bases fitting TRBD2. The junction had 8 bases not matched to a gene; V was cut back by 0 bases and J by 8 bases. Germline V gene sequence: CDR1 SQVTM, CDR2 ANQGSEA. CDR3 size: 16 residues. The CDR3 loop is CSVEDSLAGGLYEQFF. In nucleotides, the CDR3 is TGCAGCGTTGAAGATTCACTAGCGGGGGGCCTTTATGAGCAGTTCTTC.

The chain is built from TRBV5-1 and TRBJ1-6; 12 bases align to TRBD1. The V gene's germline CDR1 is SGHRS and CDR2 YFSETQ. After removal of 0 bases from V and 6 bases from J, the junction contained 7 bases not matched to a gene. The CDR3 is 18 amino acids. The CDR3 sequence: CASSLEGTGGVSNSPLHF. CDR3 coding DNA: TGCGCCAGCAGCTTGGAGGGGACAGGGGGCGTGAGTAATTCACCCCTCCACTTT.

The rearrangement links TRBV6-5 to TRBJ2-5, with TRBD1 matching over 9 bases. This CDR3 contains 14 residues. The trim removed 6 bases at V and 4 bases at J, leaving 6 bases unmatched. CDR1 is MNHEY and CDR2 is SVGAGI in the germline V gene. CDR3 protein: CASRTGGSRETQYF. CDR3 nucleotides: TGTGCCAGCAGGACAGGGGGGTCTCGAGAGACCCAGTACTTC.

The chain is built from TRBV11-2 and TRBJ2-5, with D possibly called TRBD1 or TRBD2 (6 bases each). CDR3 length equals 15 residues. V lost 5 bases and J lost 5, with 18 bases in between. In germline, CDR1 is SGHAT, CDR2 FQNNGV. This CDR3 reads CASSRERGSGETQYF. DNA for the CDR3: TGTGCCAGCAGCCGAGAGAGGGGGAGCGGGGAGACCCAGTACTTC.

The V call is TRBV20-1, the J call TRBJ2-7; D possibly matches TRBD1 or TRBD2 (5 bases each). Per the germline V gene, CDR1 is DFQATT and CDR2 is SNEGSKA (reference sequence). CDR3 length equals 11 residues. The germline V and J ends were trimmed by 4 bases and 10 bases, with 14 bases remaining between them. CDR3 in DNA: TGCAGTGCTACTGGGACCGCCGACCAGTACTTC. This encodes CSATGTADQYF.

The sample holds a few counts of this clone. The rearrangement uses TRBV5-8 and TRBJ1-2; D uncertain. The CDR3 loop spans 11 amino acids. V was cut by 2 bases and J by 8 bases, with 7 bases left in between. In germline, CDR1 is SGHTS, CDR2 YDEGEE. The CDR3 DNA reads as TGTGCCAGCAGCTTTAGGGTGGGCTACACCTTC. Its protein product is CASSFRVGYTF.

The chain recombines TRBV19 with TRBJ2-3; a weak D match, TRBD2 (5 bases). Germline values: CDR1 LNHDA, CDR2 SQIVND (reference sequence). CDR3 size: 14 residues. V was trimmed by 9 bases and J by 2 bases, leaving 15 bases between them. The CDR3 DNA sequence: TGTGCCAGCGGGGTGCGGGCCCACACAGATACGCAGTATTTT. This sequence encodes CASGVRAHTDTQYF.